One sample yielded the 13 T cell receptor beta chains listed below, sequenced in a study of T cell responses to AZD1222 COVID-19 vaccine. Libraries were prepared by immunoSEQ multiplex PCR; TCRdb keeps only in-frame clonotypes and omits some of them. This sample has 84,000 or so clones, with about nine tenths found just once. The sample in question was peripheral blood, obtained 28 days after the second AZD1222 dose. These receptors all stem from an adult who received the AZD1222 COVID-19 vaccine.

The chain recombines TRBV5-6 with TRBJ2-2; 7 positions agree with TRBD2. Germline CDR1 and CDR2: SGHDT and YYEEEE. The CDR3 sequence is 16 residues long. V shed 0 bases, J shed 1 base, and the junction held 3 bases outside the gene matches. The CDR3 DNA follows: TGTGCCAGCAGCTTGGTTGGGGAGGGGAACACCGGGGAGCTGTTTTTT. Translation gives CASSLVGEGNTGELFF.

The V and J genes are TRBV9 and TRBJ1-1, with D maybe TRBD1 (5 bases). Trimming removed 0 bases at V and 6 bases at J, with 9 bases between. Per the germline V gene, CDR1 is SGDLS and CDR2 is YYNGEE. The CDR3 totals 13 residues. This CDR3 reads CASSVGPGAEAFF. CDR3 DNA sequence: TGTGCCAGCAGCGTAGGGCCGGGGGCTGAAGCTTTCTTT.

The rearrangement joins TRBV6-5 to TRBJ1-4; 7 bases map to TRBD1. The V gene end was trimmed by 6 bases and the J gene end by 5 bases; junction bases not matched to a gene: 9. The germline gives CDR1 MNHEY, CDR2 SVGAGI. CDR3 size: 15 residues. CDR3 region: CASRLSQGRNEKLFF. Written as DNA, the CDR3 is TGTGCCAGCAGGCTCTCACAGGGGCGAAATGAAAAACTGTTTTTT.

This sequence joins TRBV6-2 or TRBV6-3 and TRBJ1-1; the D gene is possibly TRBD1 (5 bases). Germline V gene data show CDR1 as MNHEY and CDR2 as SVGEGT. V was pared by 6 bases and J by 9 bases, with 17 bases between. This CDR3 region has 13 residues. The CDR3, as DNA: TGTGCCAGCAGCTTCAACAACAGGCTACAAGCTTTCTTT. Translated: CASSFNNRLQAFF.

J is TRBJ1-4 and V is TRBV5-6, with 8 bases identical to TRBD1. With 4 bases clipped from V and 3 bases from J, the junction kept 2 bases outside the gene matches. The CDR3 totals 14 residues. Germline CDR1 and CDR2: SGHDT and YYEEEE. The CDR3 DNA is TGTGCCAGCAGCCCGGGACAGGCTAATGAAAAACTGTTTTTT. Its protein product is CASSPGQANEKLFF.

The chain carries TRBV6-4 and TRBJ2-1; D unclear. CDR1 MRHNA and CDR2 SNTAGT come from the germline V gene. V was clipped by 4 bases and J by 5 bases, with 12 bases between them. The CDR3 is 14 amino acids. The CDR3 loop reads CASSARAWDNEQFF. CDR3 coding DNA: TGTGCCAGCAGTGCCCGGGCTTGGGACAATGAGCAGTTCTTC.

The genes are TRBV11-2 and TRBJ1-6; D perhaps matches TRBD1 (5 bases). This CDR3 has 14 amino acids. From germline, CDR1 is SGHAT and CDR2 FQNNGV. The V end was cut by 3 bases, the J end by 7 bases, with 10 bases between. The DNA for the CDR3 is TGTGCCAGCAGCTTGGACACTGCGAATTCACCCCTCCACTTT. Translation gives CASSLDTANSPLHF.

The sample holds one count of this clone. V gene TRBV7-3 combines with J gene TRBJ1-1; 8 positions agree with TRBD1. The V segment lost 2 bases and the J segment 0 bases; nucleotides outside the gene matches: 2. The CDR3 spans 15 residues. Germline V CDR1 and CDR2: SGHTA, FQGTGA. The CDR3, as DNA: TGTGCCAGCAGCTTAGAGGGACAGGTGAACACTGAAGCTTTCTTT. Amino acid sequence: CASSLEGQVNTEAFF. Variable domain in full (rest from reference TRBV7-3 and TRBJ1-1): GAGVSQTPSNKVTEKGKYVELRCDPISGHTALYWYRQSLGQGPEFLIYFQGTGAADDSGLPNDRFFAVRPEGSVSTLKIQRTERGDSAVYLCASSLEGQVNTEAFFGQGTRLTVV.

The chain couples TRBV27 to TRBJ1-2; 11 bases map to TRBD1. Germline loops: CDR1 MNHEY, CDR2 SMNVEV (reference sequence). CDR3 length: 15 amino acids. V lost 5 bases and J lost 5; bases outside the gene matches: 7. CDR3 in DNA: TGTGCCAGCAGTCCGGGGACAGGGGGACCTTATGGCTACACCTTC. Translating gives CASSPGTGGPYGYTF.

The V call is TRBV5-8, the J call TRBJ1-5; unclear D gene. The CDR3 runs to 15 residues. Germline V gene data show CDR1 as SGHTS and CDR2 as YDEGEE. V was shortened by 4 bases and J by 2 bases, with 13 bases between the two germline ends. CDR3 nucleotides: TGTGCCAGCAGCCGACCTCGAGCCCGCAATCAGCCCCAGCATTTT. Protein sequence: CASSRPRARNQPQHF.

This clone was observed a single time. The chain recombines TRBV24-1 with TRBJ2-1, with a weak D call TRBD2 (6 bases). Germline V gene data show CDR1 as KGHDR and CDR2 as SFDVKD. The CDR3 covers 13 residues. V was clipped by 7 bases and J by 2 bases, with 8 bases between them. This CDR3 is CATRGGTYNEQFF. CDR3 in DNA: TGTGCCACCAGGGGGGGAACCTACAATGAGCAGTTCTTC.

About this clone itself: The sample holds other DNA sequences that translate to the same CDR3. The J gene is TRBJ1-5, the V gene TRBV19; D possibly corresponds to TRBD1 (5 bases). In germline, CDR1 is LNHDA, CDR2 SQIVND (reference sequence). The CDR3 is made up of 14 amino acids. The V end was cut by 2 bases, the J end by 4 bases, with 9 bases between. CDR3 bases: TGTGCCAGTAGTATAACAGGATCGAATCAGCCCCAGCATTTT. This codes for CASSITGSNQPQHF.

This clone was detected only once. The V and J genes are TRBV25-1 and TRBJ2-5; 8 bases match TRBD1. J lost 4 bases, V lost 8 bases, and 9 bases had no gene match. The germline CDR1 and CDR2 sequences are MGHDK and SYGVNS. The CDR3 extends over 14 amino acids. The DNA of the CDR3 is TGTGCCAGCGCGGACAGGGCGAATTTAGAGACCCAGTACTTC. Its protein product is CASADRANLETQYF. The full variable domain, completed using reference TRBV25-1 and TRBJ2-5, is EADIYQTPRYLVIGTGKKITLECSQTMGHDKMYWYQQDPGMELHLIHYSYGVNSTEKGDLSSESTVSRIRTEHFPLTLESARPSHTSQYLCASADRANLETQYFGPGTRLLVL.